This T cell receptor beta chain was identified in a study of blood T cell repertoires in COVID-19. Study background: Samples came from the United States, Italy and Spain, spanning acute and convalescent COVID-19. T cells, B-cell-depleted T cells, or PBMCs supplied cDNA or gDNA.

Germline V gene sequence: CDR1 LGHDT, CDR2 YNNKEL (reference sequence). The CDR3 contains 16 residues. Trimming at V came to 0 bases and at J to 5 bases, leaving 3 bases not matched to a gene. How the authors handled the data: For nucleated cells, counts were estimated from reference gene primer amplification. Clones were read by immunoSEQ multiplex PCR, and TCRdb kept only the in-frame ones, dropping some. V and J calls plus clone size are reproduced from that table; the DNA served to infer D and trimming. The sample has nearly 100,000 clones; 70% to 90% are singletons. This chain links TRBV3-1 (or the pseudogene TRBV3-2) with TRBJ2-2; 10 bases map to TRBD2. The specimen was peripheral blood. The source is a man older than 75 with acute or convalescent COVID-19. CDR3: CASSQDAAGGTGELFF. The CDR3 region has the DNA TGTGCCAGCAGCCAAGATGCAGCGGGAGGGACCGGGGAGCTGTTTTTT.